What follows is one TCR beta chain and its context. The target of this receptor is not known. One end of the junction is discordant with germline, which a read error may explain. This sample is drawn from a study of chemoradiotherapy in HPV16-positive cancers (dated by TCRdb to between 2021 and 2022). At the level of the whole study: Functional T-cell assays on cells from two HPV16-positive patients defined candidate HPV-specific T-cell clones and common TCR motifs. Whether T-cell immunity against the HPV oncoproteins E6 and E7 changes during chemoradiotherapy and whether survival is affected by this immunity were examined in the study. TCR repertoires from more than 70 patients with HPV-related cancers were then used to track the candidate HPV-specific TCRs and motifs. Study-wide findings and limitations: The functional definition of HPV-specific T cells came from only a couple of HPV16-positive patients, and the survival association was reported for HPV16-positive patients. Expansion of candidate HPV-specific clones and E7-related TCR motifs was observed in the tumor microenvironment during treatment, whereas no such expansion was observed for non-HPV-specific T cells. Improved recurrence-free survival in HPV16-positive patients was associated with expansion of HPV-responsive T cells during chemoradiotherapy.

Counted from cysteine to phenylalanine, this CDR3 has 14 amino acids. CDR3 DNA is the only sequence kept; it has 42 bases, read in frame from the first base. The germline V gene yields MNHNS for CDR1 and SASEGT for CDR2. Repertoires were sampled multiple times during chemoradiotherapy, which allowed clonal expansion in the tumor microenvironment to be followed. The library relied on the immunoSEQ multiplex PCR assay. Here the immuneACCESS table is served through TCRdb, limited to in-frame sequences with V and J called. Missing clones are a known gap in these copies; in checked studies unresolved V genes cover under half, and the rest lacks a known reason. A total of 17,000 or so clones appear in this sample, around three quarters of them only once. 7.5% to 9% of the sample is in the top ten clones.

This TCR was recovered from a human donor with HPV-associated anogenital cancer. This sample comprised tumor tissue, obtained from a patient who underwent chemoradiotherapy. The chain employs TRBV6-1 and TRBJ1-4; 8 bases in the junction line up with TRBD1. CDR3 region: CASREGTGNEKLFF. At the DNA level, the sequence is TGTGCCAGCCGTGAAGGGACAGGAAATGAAAAACTGTTTTTT.